This T cell receptor (beta chain) comes out of a study of blood T cell repertoires in COVID-19. The CDR3 extends over 16 amino acids. Per the germline V gene, CDR1 is MGHRA and CDR2 is YSYEKL. V was shortened by 2 bases and J by 5 bases, with 15 bases between the two germline ends. Using immunoSEQ multiplex PCR, the repertoire was profiled, and TCRdb retains in-frame clones only, with some absent. This table has about 120,000 clones, about 74% appearing once. This clonotype originated in a human donor in a cohort sampled during active COVID-19. The chain uses TRBV4-1 and TRBJ1-4; D is ambiguous. Sequencing input: peripheral blood. CDR3 loop: CASSQTPGDPNEKLFF. The CDR3 region has the DNA TGCGCCAGCAGCCAAACCCCCGGAGACCCGAATGAAAAACTGTTTTTT.